Reported below is one TCR beta chain. As yet, its antigen is unknown. V was clipped by 5 bases and J by 4 bases, with 12 bases between them. The CDR3 is 14 residues long. The V gene's germline CDR1 is MNHEY and CDR2 SMNVEV (reference sequence). The PCR was carried out with 60 Vbeta primers and 13 Jbeta primers. The protocol was immunoSEQ multiplex PCR, while the TCRdb copy is restricted to in-frame clones and leaves out a portion. The repertoire includes 150,000 to 200,000 clones, about 85% of them detected once, and 1.5% to 2% sits in the top ten. The sample is drawn from a study of cytomegalovirus exposure and HLA in healthy donors. The study's findings and limits: The study had only CMV serostatus as immune exposure information. The study flagged approximately 180 TCR beta chains as cytomegalovirus-associated.

The rearrangement links TRBV27 to TRBJ2-1; D perhaps matches TRBD2 (6 bases). Sequencing was carried out using PBMCs. The sequence came from a man aged 18 to 29 in good health and CMV-seronegative. The CDR3 DNA reads TGTGCCAGCAGTCCCCGCGGGACTTACAATGAGCAGTTCTTC. This translates into CASSPRGTYNEQFF.